The 14 T cell receptor beta chains reported below all come from one sample, sequenced in a study of shared clonotypes between healthy human individuals. Data came from immunoSEQ multiplex PCR; TCRdb stores just in-frame clones and leaves some out. Counted here are around 500,000 clones, over 70% occurring once; the ten biggest clones make up 10% to 15%. The material sequenced was PBMCs. Every receptor here comes from a middle-aged woman in good health. Some clones in this sample may be carry-over from other donors' samples.

As to this clone: It differs at one base from a far larger clone, so likely a read error. Within the sample, other DNA sequences also encode this same CDR3. The J gene is TRBJ1-2, the V gene TRBV4-1; no clear D. Germline V lookup: CDR1 MGHRA, CDR2 YSYEKL. V was trimmed by 4 bases and J by 4 bases, leaving 16 bases between them. This CDR3 region has 15 residues. The CDR3 coding sequence is TGCGCCAGCAGCCCGAATACATTAGGACTCTATGGCTACACCTTC. Its protein is CASSPNTLGLYGYTF.

Notes on this clone: This likely reflects a read error, since a far larger clone is one base away. The chain couples TRBV5-4 to TRBJ1-2; D call uncertain. This CDR3 contains 14 residues. V shed 4 bases and J shed 5 bases, with 15 bases lying between them. Germline values: CDR1 SGHNT, CDR2 YYREEE (reference sequence). CDR3 DNA: TGTGCCAGCAGCCTGTTGGAATCCGGTTATGGCTACACCTTC. Translated: CASSLLESGYGYTF.

Notes on this clone: This sample also contains other DNA sequences that code for the same CDR3. V is TRBV5-1 and J is TRBJ2-7, with D hard to call. Looked up from germline, CDR1 is SGHRS and CDR2 is YFSETQ. V lost 3 bases, J lost 2 bases, and 3 bases lay in between. The CDR3 contains 11 residues. CDR3: CASSSPYEQYF. CDR3 bases: TGCGCCAGCAGCTCCCCCTACGAGCAGTACTTC.

The J gene is TRBJ1-1, the V gene TRBV7-6; TRBD1 agrees at 7 bases. CDR1 and CDR2 (germline): SGHVS, FNYEAQ. Trimming removed 5 bases from V and 3 bases from J; junction bases left unmatched: 6. The CDR3 has 14 residues. The CDR3, as DNA: TGTGCCAGCAGCCTAAGACAGGGTGACACTGAAGCTTTCTTT. Encoded protein: CASSLRQGDTEAFF. The full variable domain, with the rest looked up from reference TRBV7-6 and TRBJ1-1, is GAGVSQSPRYKVTKRGQDVALRCDPISGHVSLYWYRQALGQGPEFLTYFNYEAQQDKSGLPNDRFSAERPEGSISTLTIQRTEQRDSAMYRCASSLRQGDTEAFFGQGTRLTVV.

V gene TRBV10-1 combines with J gene TRBJ1-3; 7 bases align to TRBD1. The J segment lost 1 base and the V segment lost 10 bases, leaving 13 bases of the junction unmatched. The germline CDR1 and CDR2 sequences are WNHNN and SYGVQD (reference sequence). This CDR3 contains 16 residues. CDR3 amino acids: CANSTGLVGSGNTIYF. The CDR3 DNA reads as TGCGCCAATTCGACAGGGCTCGTAGGATCTGGAAACACCATATATTTT.

This clone was counted ten times or more. The CDR3 bases are TGTGCCAGCAGCTTCTCGGACGGAGATCAGCCCCAGCATTTT. Protein sequence: CASSFSDGDQPQHF. The gene calls are TRBV7-8 and TRBJ1-5; D not certain. There are 14 residues in the CDR3. V gave up 3 bases and J gave up 5 bases, with 11 bases separating them. CDR1 is SGHVS, CDR2 FQNEAQ, per germline.

The chain joins TRBV5-3 to TRBJ2-7, with a tentative D call TRBD2 (8 bases). TRBV5-3 is classed as an ORF, of uncertain function. V was cut by 3 bases and J by 3 bases, with 25 bases left in between. The CDR3 is made up of 18 amino acids. The CDR3 here is CARSSPHQGVAGSYEQYF. Written as DNA, the CDR3 is TGTGCCAGAAGCTCGCCCCACCAGGGGGTAGCGGGAAGCTACGAGCAGTACTTC.

The chain joins TRBV7-3 to TRBJ2-1; D might be TRBD1 or TRBD2, each matching 5 bases. The CDR3 runs 16 residues. Trimming removed 1 base from V and 7 bases from J, with 17 bases in between. Germline CDR1 and CDR2: SGHTA and FQGTGA. The CDR3 protein is CASSLNGGAISNEQFF. CDR3 sequence (DNA): TGTGCCAGCAGCTTAAATGGGGGAGCAATTTCAAATGAGCAGTTCTTC. Looking up the rest from reference TRBV7-3 and TRBJ2-1 gives the full variable domain: GAGVSQTPSNKVTEKGKYVELRCDPISGHTALYWYRQSLGQGPEFLIYFQGTGAADDSGLPNDRFFAVRPEGSVSTLKIQRTERGDSAVYLCASSLNGGAISNEQFFGPGTRLTVL.

This clone was seen ten or more times. Other DNA sequences in this specimen translate into the identical CDR3. The chain employs TRBV28 and TRBJ1-5; D is possibly TRBD1 (6 bases). CDR1 is MDHEN and CDR2 is SYDVKM in the germline V gene. The CDR3 loop spans 14 amino acids. V lost 2 bases and J 5 bases, leaving 10 bases between the germline ends. The CDR3 loop is CASSLVTGHQPQHF. The CDR3 nucleotides are TGTGCCAGCAGTTTAGTGACAGGACATCAGCCCCAGCATTTT.

The chain uses TRBV30 and TRBJ1-2; D unclear. Germline V gene sequence: CDR1 GTSNPN, CDR2 SVGIG (reference sequence). Trimming took off 4 bases at V and 2 bases at J, with 11 bases between the two ends. The CDR3 is made up of 13 amino acids. This CDR3 is CAWTIRQNYGYTF. The CDR3 nucleotides are TGTGCCTGGACGATCAGGCAAAACTATGGCTACACCTTC.

The rearrangement links TRBV28 to TRBJ1-5; D not certain. CDR3 length: 15 residues. Germline lookup yields CDR1 MDHEN and CDR2 SYDVKM. V lost 3 bases, J lost 1 base, and 10 bases lay in between. Here the CDR3 DNA reads TGTGCCAGCAGTTTCTTCGTGGGAAGCAATCAGCCCCAGCATTTT. It encodes CASSFFVGSNQPQHF. Full variable domain (outside the CDR3, taken from reference TRBV28 and TRBJ1-5): DVKVTQSSRYLVKRTGEKVFLECVQDMDHENMFWYRQDPGLGLRLIYFSYDVKMKEKGDIPEGYSVSREKKERFSLILESASTNQTSMYLCASSFFVGSNQPQHFGDGTRLSIL.

The chain recombines TRBV9 with TRBJ1-2; tentative D call: TRBD1 (5 bases). V was clipped by 5 bases and J by 0 bases, with 11 bases between them. Germline-derived CDR1 and CDR2 are SGDLS and YYNGEE. The length of the CDR3 is 14 residues. As DNA, the CDR3 is TGTGCCAGCAGTGACAGCGTCGCTAACTATGGCTACACCTTC. The encoded protein is CASSDSVANYGYTF.

As concerns this clone: A far larger clone is one nucleotide away, so this likely arose from a read error. Other DNA sequences in the sample encode the same CDR3. This chain connects TRBV5-1 to TRBJ2-1, with 8 bases that match TRBD2. The CDR3 runs 14 residues. Losses at the gene ends were 4 bases for V and 10 bases for J; bases not matched to a gene: 10. Germline CDR1 is SGHRS and CDR2 is YFSETQ. The CDR3 nucleotides read TGCGCCAGCAGCCTCACCAGCGGGAGCACCGAGCAGTTCTTC. It yields the protein CASSLTSGSTEQFF.

As regards this clone: A far larger clone is just one base off, so this is likely a read error. This sequence joins TRBV28 and TRBJ2-5; D perhaps matches TRBD2 (6 bases). CDR3 size: 15 residues. Germline values: CDR1 MDHEN, CDR2 SYDVKM. For the CDR3, the DNA is TGTGCCAGCAGACAAACGGAGGGCTTCCAAGGGACCCAGTACTTC. It specifies CASRQTEGFQGTQYF.